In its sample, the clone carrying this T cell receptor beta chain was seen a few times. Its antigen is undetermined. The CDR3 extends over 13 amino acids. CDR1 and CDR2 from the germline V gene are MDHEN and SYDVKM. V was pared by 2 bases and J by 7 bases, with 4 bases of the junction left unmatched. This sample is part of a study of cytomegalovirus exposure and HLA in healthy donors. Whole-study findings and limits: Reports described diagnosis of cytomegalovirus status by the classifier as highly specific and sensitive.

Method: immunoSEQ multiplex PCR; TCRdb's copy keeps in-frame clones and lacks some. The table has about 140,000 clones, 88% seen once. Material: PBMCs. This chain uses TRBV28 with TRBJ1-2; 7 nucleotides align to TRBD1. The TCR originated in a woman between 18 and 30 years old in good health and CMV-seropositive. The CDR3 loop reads CASSLDTGVGYTF. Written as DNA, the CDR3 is TGTGCCAGCAGTTTAGACACAGGGGTTGGCTACACCTTC.